This entry features one T cell receptor beta chain sequence. Antigen unknown. This CDR3 spans 13 amino acids. V lost 2 bases to trimming and J lost 5 bases, with 9 bases between them. CDR1 and CDR2 from the germline V gene are MDHEN and SYDVKM. Each contributor possessed a minimum of one pre-ART and a minimum of two post-ART PBMC samples. It was in the United States that all participants with HIV were treated. This sample stems from a study of long-term antiretroviral therapy in people with HIV. The wider study: Collection dates of the earliest samples fall about a decade before the 2015 immediate-ART recommendation.

Version v3.0 of the immunoSEQ assay was performed at survey level. Clones were read by immunoSEQ multiplex PCR, and TCRdb kept only the in-frame ones, dropping some. The table lists 20,000 to 25,000 clones, around four fifths of them singletons, with 3.5% to 5% in the top ten. General study results and limits: Researchers lacked any data on ART adherence, viral resistance or therapy changes.

Sequenced here: unsorted PBMCs, sampled roughly 4 years after starting antiretroviral therapy. The TCR originated in a man between 18 and 29 years old with HIV. V gene TRBV28 combines with J gene TRBJ2-5, with D unresolved. The CDR3 protein is CASSLGDGETQYF. The CDR3 DNA reads TGTGCCAGCAGTTTAGGGGATGGGGAGACCCAGTACTTC.